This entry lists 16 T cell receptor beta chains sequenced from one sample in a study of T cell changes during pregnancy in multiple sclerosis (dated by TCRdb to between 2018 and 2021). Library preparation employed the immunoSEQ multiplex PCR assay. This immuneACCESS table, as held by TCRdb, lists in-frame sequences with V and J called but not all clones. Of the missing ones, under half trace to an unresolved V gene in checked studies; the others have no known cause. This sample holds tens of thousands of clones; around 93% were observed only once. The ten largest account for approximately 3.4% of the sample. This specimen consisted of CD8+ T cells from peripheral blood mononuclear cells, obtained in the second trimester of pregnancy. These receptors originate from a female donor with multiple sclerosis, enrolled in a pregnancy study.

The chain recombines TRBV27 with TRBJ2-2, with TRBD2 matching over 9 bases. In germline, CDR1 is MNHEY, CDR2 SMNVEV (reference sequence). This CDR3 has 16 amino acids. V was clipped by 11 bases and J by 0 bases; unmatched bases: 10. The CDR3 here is CAAGEAGGPNTGELFF. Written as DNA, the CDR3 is TGTGCCGCAGGGGAGGCGGGAGGGCCGAACACCGGGGAGCTGTTTTTT.

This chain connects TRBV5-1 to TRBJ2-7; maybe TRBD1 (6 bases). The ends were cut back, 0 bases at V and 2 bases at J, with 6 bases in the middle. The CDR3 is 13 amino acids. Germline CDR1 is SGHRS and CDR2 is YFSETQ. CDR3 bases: TGCGCCAGCAGCTTGGGGGACACCTACGAGCAGTACTTC. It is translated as CASSLGDTYEQYF.

The CDR3 here is CAWSANRDSISGANVLTF. The CDR3 DNA is TGTGCCTGGAGTGCGAACCGGGACAGCATCTCTGGGGCCAACGTCCTGACTTTC. The chain recombines TRBV30 with TRBJ2-6; 7 bases are shared with TRBD1. Trimming at V came to 1 base and at J to 0 bases, leaving 9 bases not matched to a gene. CDR3 length equals 18 residues. Germline CDR1 and CDR2: GTSNPN and SVGIG (reference sequence).

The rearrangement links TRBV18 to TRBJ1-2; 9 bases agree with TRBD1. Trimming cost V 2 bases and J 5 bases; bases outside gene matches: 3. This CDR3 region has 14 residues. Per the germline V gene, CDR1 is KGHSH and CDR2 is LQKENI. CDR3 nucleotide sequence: TGTGCCAGCTCACCAGGGACAGGGTGGTATGGCTACACCTTC. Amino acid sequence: CASSPGTGWYGYTF.

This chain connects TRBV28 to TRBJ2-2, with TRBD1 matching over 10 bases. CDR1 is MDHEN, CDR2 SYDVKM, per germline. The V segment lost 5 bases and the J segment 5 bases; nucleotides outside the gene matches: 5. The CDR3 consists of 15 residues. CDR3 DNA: TGTGCCAGCAGTGGATGGACAGGGGGGACCGGGGAGCTGTTTTTT. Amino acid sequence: CASSGWTGGTGELFF.

CDR3 DNA: TGTGCCAGCAGTGACTCGGCCGGGACAGGGGGCGCAGATACGCAGTATTTT. It is translated as CASSDSAGTGGADTQYF. The chain employs TRBV6-4 and TRBJ2-3; 12 bases fit TRBD1. The germline CDR1 and CDR2 sequences are MRHNA and SNTAGT. The CDR3 runs 17 residues. V was clipped by 0 bases and J by 4 bases; unmatched bases: 5.

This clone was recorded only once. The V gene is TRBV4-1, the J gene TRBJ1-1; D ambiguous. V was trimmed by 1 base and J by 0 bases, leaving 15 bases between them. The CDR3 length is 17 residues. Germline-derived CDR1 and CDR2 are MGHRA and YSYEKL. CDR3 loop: CASSQAPPGSMNTEAFF. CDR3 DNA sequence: TGCGCCAGCAGCCAAGCCCCACCGGGGAGCATGAACACTGAAGCTTTCTTT.

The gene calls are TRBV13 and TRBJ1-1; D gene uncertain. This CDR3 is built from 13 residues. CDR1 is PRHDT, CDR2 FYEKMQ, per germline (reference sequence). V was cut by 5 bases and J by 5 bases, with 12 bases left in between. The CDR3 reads CASSPEGRTEAFF. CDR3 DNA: TGTGCCAGCAGCCCAGAAGGGAGGACTGAAGCTTTCTTT. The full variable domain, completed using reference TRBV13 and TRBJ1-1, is AAGVIQSPRHLIKEKRETATLKCYPIPRHDTVYWYQQGPGQDPQFLISFYEKMQSDKGSIPDRFSAQQFSDYHSELNMSSLELGDSALYFCASSPEGRTEAFFGQGTRLTVV.

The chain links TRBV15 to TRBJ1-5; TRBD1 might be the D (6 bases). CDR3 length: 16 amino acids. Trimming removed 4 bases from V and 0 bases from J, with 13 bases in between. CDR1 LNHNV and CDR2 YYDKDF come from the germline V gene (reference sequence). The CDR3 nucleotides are TGTGCCACCAGCACAGGGGTAGTGACTAGCAATCAGCCCCAGCATTTT. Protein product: CATSTGVVTSNQPQHF.

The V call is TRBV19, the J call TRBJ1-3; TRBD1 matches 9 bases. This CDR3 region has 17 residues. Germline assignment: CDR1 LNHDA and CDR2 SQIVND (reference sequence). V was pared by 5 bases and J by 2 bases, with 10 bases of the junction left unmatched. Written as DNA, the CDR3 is TGTGCCAGTAGTCCCTCAACGGGACAGGGTCCTGGAAACACCATATATTTT. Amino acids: CASSPSTGQGPGNTIYF.

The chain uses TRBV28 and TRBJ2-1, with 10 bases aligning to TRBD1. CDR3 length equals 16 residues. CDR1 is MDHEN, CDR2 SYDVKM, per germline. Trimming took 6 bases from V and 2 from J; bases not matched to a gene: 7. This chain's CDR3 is CASRRPGQGPYNEQFF. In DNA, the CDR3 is TGTGCCAGCAGACGACCGGGACAGGGGCCCTACAATGAGCAGTTCTTC.

The CDR3 region has the DNA TGTGCCAGTAGTTCCACATGGCACTACAATGAGCAGTTCTTC. Residues: CASSSTWHYNEQFF. This rearrangement joins TRBV19 to TRBJ2-1; no clear D gene. With 5 bases removed from V and 3 bases from J, the gap between germline ends came to 11 bases. CDR3 length equals 14 residues. CDR1 and CDR2 from the germline V gene are LNHDA and SQIVND (reference sequence). The full variable domain, in which reference TRBV19 and TRBJ2-1 provide the parts outside the CDR3, is DGGITQSPKYLFRKEGQNVTLSCEQNLNHDAMYWYRQDPGQGLRLIYYSQIVNDFQKGDIAEGYSVSREKKESFPLTVTSAQKNPTAFYLCASSSTWHYNEQFFGPGTRLTVL.

CDR3 coding DNA: TGTGCCAGTAGCTGGGGGGCCCTAGCGGGAGGTGCGGACGAGCAGTACTTC. It specifies CASSWGALAGGADEQYF. The J gene is TRBJ2-7, the V gene TRBV19; 11 bases map to TRBD2. Germline assignment: CDR1 LNHDA and CDR2 SQIVND (reference sequence). This CDR3 spans 17 amino acids. The V and J ends lost 6 bases and 5 bases, in that order; junction bases with no gene match: 15.

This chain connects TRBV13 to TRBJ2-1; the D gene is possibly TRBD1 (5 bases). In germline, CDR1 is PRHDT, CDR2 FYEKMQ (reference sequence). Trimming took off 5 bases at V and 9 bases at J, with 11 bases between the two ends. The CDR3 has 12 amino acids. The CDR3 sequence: CASSQSRAEQFF. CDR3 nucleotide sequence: TGTGCCAGCAGCCAATCCAGGGCTGAGCAGTTCTTC.

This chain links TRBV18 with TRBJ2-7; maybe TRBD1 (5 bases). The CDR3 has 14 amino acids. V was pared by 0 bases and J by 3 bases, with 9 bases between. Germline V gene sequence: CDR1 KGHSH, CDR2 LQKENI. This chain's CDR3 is CASSPPTVNYEQYF. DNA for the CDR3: TGTGCCAGCTCACCACCGACAGTGAACTACGAGCAGTACTTC.

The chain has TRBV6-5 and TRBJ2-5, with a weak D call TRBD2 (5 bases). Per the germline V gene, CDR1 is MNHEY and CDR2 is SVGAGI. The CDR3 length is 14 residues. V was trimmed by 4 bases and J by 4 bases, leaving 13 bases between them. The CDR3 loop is CASSFSGELETQYF. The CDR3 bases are TGTGCCAGCAGTTTCTCTGGGGAGTTAGAGACCCAGTACTTC.